These 28 T cell receptor beta chains were sequenced from one sample in a study of response to subunit inactivated influenza vaccine. One entry per CDR3 protein results from TCRdb running MiXCR on the RT-PCR reads. The sample includes around 790,000 distinct CDR3 sequences, less than 25% of them seen just once. This sample comprised PBMCs from blood, obtained more than 4 days after vaccination. The receptors originated from a man in his forties or fifties who received an inactivated influenza vaccine.

This clonotype was seen more than once but under ten times. The chain couples TRBV18 to TRBJ2-1; 8 bases agree with TRBD2. Germline V CDR1 and CDR2: KGHSH, LQKENI. V lost 3 bases to trimming and J lost 12 bases; unmatched junction nucleotides: 7. CDR3 size: 13 residues. The CDR3 DNA is TGTGCCAGCTCACCCGGGACTAGTCTCGGGCAGTTCTTC. It encodes CASSPGTSLGQFF.

The rearrangement uses TRBV5-4 and TRBJ2-6; D is unresolved. This CDR3 contains 16 residues. V was pared by 0 bases and J by 1 base, with 8 bases between. Germline V gene data show CDR1 as SGHNT and CDR2 as YYREEE (reference sequence). CDR3 nucleotide sequence: TGTGCCAGCAGCTTGGGACATCAATCTGGGGCCAACGTCCTGACTTTC. Its translation: CASSLGHQSGANVLTF. The full variable domain, rest sourced from reference TRBV5-4 and TRBJ2-6, is ETGVTQSPTHLIKTRGQQVTLRCSSQSGHNTVSWYQQALGQGPQFIFQYYREEENGRGNFPPRFSGLQFPNYSSELNVNALELDDSALYLCASSLGHQSGANVLTFGAGSRLTVL.

This clonotype was observed a single time. The gene calls are TRBV11-2 and TRBJ2-5; a possible D gene is TRBD1 (5 bases). This CDR3 spans 16 amino acids. Trimming removed 2 bases at V and 5 bases at J, with 18 bases between. Germline assignment: CDR1 SGHAT and CDR2 FQNNGV. CDR3 nucleotide sequence: TGTGCCAGCAGCTTACGGGTCGGCAACCAGGGCGAGACCCAGTACTTC. Protein sequence: CASSLRVGNQGETQYF.

The chain uses TRBV11-3 and TRBJ2-2, with 8 bases lining up with TRBD1. Germline assignment: CDR1 SGHNT and CDR2 YENEEA. This CDR3 is 18 amino acids long. V shed 6 bases and J 5 bases; nucleotides not matched to a gene: 17. The CDR3 reads CASSWGPTGQGATGELFF. As DNA, the CDR3 is TGTGCCAGCAGTTGGGGACCTACGGGTCAGGGGGCTACCGGGGAGCTGTTTTTT.

V usage is TRBV6-2 or TRBV6-3 and J usage is TRBJ1-4, with no clear D. V lost 0 bases and J 0 bases, leaving 5 bases between the germline ends. The CDR3 extends over 15 amino acids. Per germline, CDR1 MNHEY and CDR2 SVGEGT. CDR3 nucleotide sequence: TGTGCCAGCAGTTACTCGGGTGCAACTAATGAAAAACTGTTTTTT. Residues: CASSYSGATNEKLFF.

This sequence joins TRBV12-3 or TRBV12-4 and TRBJ1-1; TRBD1 matches 11 bases. This CDR3 spans 15 amino acids. The junction had 8 bases not matched to a gene; V was cut back by 6 bases and J by 5 bases. The DNA for the CDR3 is TGTGCCAGCAGGAGCGGACAGGGGGCGCGGACTGAAGCTTTCTTT. It codes for CASRSGQGARTEAFF.

This chain connects TRBV20-1 to TRBJ1-6; weak D call: TRBD1 (5 bases). CDR1 is DFQATT and CDR2 is SNEGSKA in the germline V gene (reference sequence). CDR3 length equals 13 residues. The V and J ends lost 3 bases and 8 bases respectively, with 11 bases between them. The CDR3 nucleotides read TGCAGTGCTAGTCGGGGCACGGATTCACCCCTCCACTTT. Its translation is CSASRGTDSPLHF.

This clonotype was detected a few times. The gene calls are TRBV10-3 and TRBJ2-2, with D possibly TRBD1 on 6 matching bases. Germline V CDR1 and CDR2: ENHRY, SYGVKD. The V end was cut by 0 bases, the J end by 2 bases, with 13 bases between. This CDR3 is 17 amino acids long. The CDR3 sequence: CAISESQDSYNTGELFF. CDR3 coding DNA: TGTGCCATCAGTGAGTCCCAGGACAGCTATAACACCGGGGAGCTGTTTTTT.

This clonotype was counted only a few times. The rearrangement links TRBV7-9 to TRBJ1-2; maybe TRBD1 (5 bases). This CDR3 is 16 amino acids long. The germline gives CDR1 SEHNR, CDR2 FQNEAQ (reference sequence). Trimming shortened V by 2 bases and J by 6 bases, and 19 bases separated the two germline ends. CDR3 in DNA: TGTGCCAGCAGCTTATCGGGGCGGGCCGGTTACGATGGCTACACCTTC. Its translation is CASSLSGRAGYDGYTF. Looking up the rest from reference TRBV7-9 and TRBJ1-2 gives the full variable domain: DTGVSQNPRHKITKRGQNVTFRCDPISEHNRLYWYRQTLGQGPEFLTYFQNEAQLEKSRLLSDRFSAERPKGSFSTLEIQRTEQGDSAMYLCASSLSGRAGYDGYTFGSGTRLTVV.

This clonotype was detected many times. CDR3 loop: CASSPRGDGYTF. The DNA for the CDR3 is TGCGCCAGCAGCCCACGCGGTGATGGCTACACCTTC. The V call is TRBV5-1, the J call TRBJ1-2; no clear D gene. Trimming cost V 4 bases and J 6 bases, with 10 bases left between them. Germline-derived CDR1 and CDR2 are SGHRS and YFSETQ. The CDR3 runs to 12 residues.

A few counts support this clonotype. The chain joins TRBV12-3 or TRBV12-4 to TRBJ2-1; TRBD1 might be the D (6 bases). Trimming stripped 6 bases from V and 2 bases from J, with 14 bases between. CDR3 length equals 15 residues. The CDR3 loop is CASRQGYSPYNEQFF. For the CDR3, the DNA is TGTGCCAGCAGGCAGGGGTACTCTCCCTACAATGAGCAGTTCTTC.

The rearrangement uses TRBV7-2 and TRBJ2-5, with D unclear. V shed 5 bases and J shed 1 base, with 14 bases lying between them. Germline lookup yields CDR1 SGHTA and CDR2 FQGNSA. This CDR3 has 15 amino acids. This CDR3 is CASSPGVMAQETQYF. The CDR3 coding sequence is TGTGCCAGCAGCCCTGGCGTGATGGCCCAAGAGACCCAGTACTTC. Full variable domain (outside the CDR3, taken from reference TRBV7-2 and TRBJ2-5): GAGVSQSPSNKVTEKGKDVELRCDPISGHTALYWYRQSLGQGLEFLIYFQGNSAPDKSGLPSDRFSAERTGGSVSTLTIQRTQQEDSAVYLCASSPGVMAQETQYFGPGTRLLVL.

This clonotype was found many times. J is TRBJ2-5 and V is TRBV12-3 or TRBV12-4, with D unclear. Trimming shortened V by 3 bases and J by 5 bases, and 7 bases separated the two germline ends. The CDR3 covers 12 residues. CDR3 amino acids: CASSFYGETQYF. CDR3 nucleotides: TGTGCCAGCAGTTTTTACGGGGAGACCCAGTACTTC.

This clonotype showed up many times. The chain combines TRBV7-6 with TRBJ1-1; D possibly corresponds to TRBD1 (6 bases). V lost 5 bases, J lost 1 base, and 17 bases lay in between. Germline CDR1 and CDR2: SGHVS and FNYEAQ. This CDR3 has 16 amino acids. The CDR3 here is CASSLRGGGRNTEAFF. CDR3 in DNA: TGTGCCAGCAGCCTGAGGGGGGGCGGTCGGAACACTGAAGCTTTCTTT.

J is TRBJ2-7 and V is TRBV7-9, with D uncertain. The CDR3 runs 13 residues. The V gene's germline CDR1 is SEHNR and CDR2 FQNEAQ (reference sequence). The V gene lost 4 bases and the J gene lost 0 bases, with 7 bases spanning the gap. The CDR3 coding sequence is TGTGCCAGCAGCTCGCTGAGCTCCTACGAGCAGTACTTC. It specifies CASSSLSSYEQYF.

This chain connects TRBV12-3 or TRBV12-4 to TRBJ2-7, with D unclear. This CDR3 spans 17 amino acids. V gave up 0 bases and J gave up 3 bases, with 18 bases separating them. CDR3: CASSLALSTATSYEQYF. DNA for the CDR3: TGTGCCAGCAGTTTAGCGCTATCTACAGCGACCAGCTACGAGCAGTACTTC.

This rearrangement joins TRBV5-5 to TRBJ2-3, with D perhaps TRBD1 or TRBD2 (5 bases each). Germline CDR1 reads SGHKS; CDR2 reads YYEKEE (reference sequence). The CDR3 contains 15 residues. The V and J ends lost 0 bases and 1 base respectively, with 9 bases between them. CDR3 sequence (DNA): TGTGCCAGCAGCTTGGAAGGGGACCGCACAGATACGCAGTATTTT. Translating it yields CASSLEGDRTDTQYF.

This clonotype was seen a few times. The chain has TRBV28 and TRBJ1-2, with 7 bases identical to TRBD1. V was pared by 6 bases and J by 2 bases, with 9 bases of the junction left unmatched. Germline CDR1 reads MDHEN; CDR2 reads SYDVKM. The CDR3 sequence is 15 residues long. The CDR3 loop is CASSPTTGQNYGYTF. CDR3 nucleotide sequence: TGTGCCAGCAGCCCCACGACGGGACAGAACTATGGCTACACCTTC.

The rearrangement joins TRBV21-1 to TRBJ2-3; the D call TRBD1 from the table was never checked on the DNA. TRBV21-1 is a known pseudogene. The CDR3 contains 15 residues. Here the CDR3 DNA reads TGTGCCAGCTTGGGGGGGGATCCTGGCACAGATACGCAGTATTTT. This sequence encodes CASLGGDPGTDTQYF.

The chain employs TRBV5-6 and TRBJ2-3; unclear D gene. V was trimmed by 3 bases and J by 1 base, leaving 15 bases between them. The V gene's germline CDR1 is SGHDT and CDR2 YYEEEE. The CDR3 is 16 residues long. This CDR3 is CASSWRTYWGTDTQYF. CDR3 nucleotide sequence: TGTGCCAGCAGCTGGCGGACCTATTGGGGCACAGATACGCAGTATTTT.

The chain is built from TRBV11-1 and TRBJ2-6; 8 positions agree with TRBD1. Per germline, CDR1 SGHAT and CDR2 FQDESV (reference sequence). The V segment lost 3 bases and the J segment 1 base; nucleotides outside the gene matches: 8. This CDR3 comprises 18 residues. The DNA for the CDR3 is TGTGCCAGCAGCTTTGGACAGGGTATTGGGTCTGGGGCCAACGTCCTGACTTTC. It codes for CASSFGQGIGSGANVLTF.

The rearrangement links TRBV10-3 to TRBJ2-7, with D tentatively TRBD2 (6 bases). The CDR3 spans 16 residues. CDR1 is ENHRY and CDR2 is SYGVKD in the germline V gene. The V end lost 0 bases, the J end lost 0 bases, and 12 bases lay between the germline ends. The CDR3 nucleotides read TGTGCCATCAGTGAGTCGACTAGAGTCTCCTCCTACGAGCAGTACTTC. It specifies CAISESTRVSSYEQYF.

J is TRBJ2-3 and V is TRBV6-5; no reliable D call. The CDR3 spans 13 residues. Trimming stripped 0 bases from V and 10 bases from J, with 11 bases between. Germline assignment: CDR1 MNHEY and CDR2 SVGAGI. CDR3 in DNA: TGTGCCAGCAGTTACTCGATGGGGTATCCGCAGTATTTT. Translation: CASSYSMGYPQYF.

V and J are TRBV6-5 and TRBJ1-2, with D maybe TRBD1 (5 bases). This CDR3 comprises 15 residues. Germline-derived CDR1 and CDR2 are MNHEY and SVGAGI. V shed 2 bases and J shed 5 bases, with 15 bases lying between them. The CDR3 DNA reads as TGTGCCAGCAGTTACGACGGGACTCCCACTTATGGCTACACCTTC. As protein: CASSYDGTPTYGYTF.

The J gene is TRBJ1-1, the V gene TRBV5-1; possibly TRBD1 for D (5 bases). CDR3 length: 14 residues. The V gene lost 0 bases and the J gene lost 4 bases, with 10 bases spanning the gap. CDR1 is SGHRS and CDR2 is YFSETQ in the germline V gene. CDR3 coding DNA: TGCGCCAGCAGCTTGGGCAGGGTAAGCACTGAAGCTTTCTTT. It translates to CASSLGRVSTEAFF.

This clonotype was detected only a few times. The genes are TRBV12-3 or TRBV12-4 and TRBJ2-7, with D perhaps matching TRBD2 (6 bases). CDR3 length: 17 amino acids. V lost 5 bases to trimming and J lost 2 bases, with 22 bases between them. The CDR3 DNA is TGTGCCAGCAGTCGGACGGGCCTGAGGGACTTAACCTACGAGCAGTACTTC. It yields the protein CASSRTGLRDLTYEQYF.

Ten or more counts support this clonotype. The chain employs TRBV11-2 and TRBJ2-1; TRBD2 matches at 9 bases. Germline V lookup: CDR1 SGHAT, CDR2 FQNNGV. This CDR3 contains 15 residues. Germline trimming cut 2 bases from V and 4 bases from J; bases unmatched to any gene: 3. The CDR3: CASSLRRGGYNEQFF. Here the CDR3 DNA reads TGTGCCAGCAGCTTAAGGCGGGGGGGATACAATGAGCAGTTCTTC.

This clonotype occurred a few times. DNA of the CDR3: TGCAGCGGCTCCGGGACTAGCGGGAGTAGCGGGGAGCTGTTTTTT. Protein sequence: CSGSGTSGSSGELFF. The chain joins TRBV29-1 to TRBJ2-2, with 14 bases lining up with TRBD2. V trimming: 7 bases; J trimming: 7 bases; junction bases outside the gene matches: 8. Per the germline V gene, CDR1 is SQVTM and CDR2 is ANQGSEA. The CDR3 contains 15 residues.